Listed below are T cell receptor beta chains from one sample, sequenced in a study of blood T cell repertoires in COVID-19. Produced via immunoSEQ multiplex PCR; TCRdb's table is partial and in-frame only. The sample records roughly 140,000 clones, 70% to 90% being singletons. Sequenced input: peripheral blood. The origin of the receptors is a man aged 60-69 years with active or convalescent COVID-19. Each CDR3 is given with its conserved first and last residue. Each record gives: D gene, J gene, V gene, clone size, CDR3 DNA, CDR3 protein. A D gene is named only where the DNA matches it firmly. Size is stated for part of the rows, as once, few or many counts, or as a class when the clone is expanded.

TRBD1	TRBJ2-4	TRBV24-1	NA	TGTGCCACCAGTGAAACCGGGACAGGGGGCAACATTCAGTACTTC	CATSETGTGGNIQYF
TRBD1	TRBJ1-3	TRBV5-1	NA	TGCGCCAGCAGCTCGACAGGGCCCGCCGGAAACACCATATATTTT	CASSSTGPAGNTIYF
NA	TRBJ1-6	TRBV18	NA	TGTGCCAGCTCACTTTTGACAGGTGGAGGCAATTCACCCCTCCACTTT	CASSLLTGGGNSPLHF
TRBD1	TRBJ2-3	TRBV2	NA	TGTGCCAGCACCCGACAGGGCGCATCGGATACGCAGTATTTT	CASTRQGASDTQYF
TRBD2	TRBJ2-2	TRBV29-1	NA	TGCAGCGTTGATAACCGGGGACTAGCATCCGGGGAGCTGTTTTTT	CSVDNRGLASGELFF
NA	TRBJ1-1	TRBV11-2	NA	TGTGCCAGCAGCTTAGACAGGGCTGGCACTGAAGCTTTCTTT	CASSLDRAGTEAFF
TRBD1	TRBJ1-5	TRBV2	NA	TGTGCCAGCAGCGCGACAGGGGGCAATCAGCCCCAGCATTTT	CASSATGGNQPQHF
NA	TRBJ2-5	TRBV5-1	NA	TGCGCCAGCAGCCAGTTCCAAGAGACCCAGTACTTC	CASSQFQETQYF
NA	TRBJ2-3	TRBV7-8	NA	TGTGCCAGCAGCGAATATGGGTGGGAGTCAGATACGCAGTATTTT	CASSEYGWESDTQYF
NA	TRBJ1-6	TRBV28	NA	TGTGCCAGCAGCAGAGGTCGCAGGGTGCTCTCACCCCTCCACTTT	CASSRGRRVLSPLHF
NA	TRBJ2-3	TRBV5-6	NA	TGTGCCAGCAGCTCTCTGGCTCATCTAGGCACAGATACGCAGTATTTT	CASSSLAHLGTDTQYF
NA	TRBJ2-3	TRBV5-6	once	TGTGCCAGCAGCTTGGAGGTGCAGATAGGGGCAGATACGCAGTATTTT	CASSLEVQIGADTQYF
TRBD1	TRBJ1-6	TRBV9	NA	TGTGCCAGCAGCCCCGGACAGGGAAATTCACCCCTCCACTTT	CASSPGQGNSPLHF
NA	TRBJ2-4	TRBV2	many	TGTGCCAGCAGTGGGTCGGGACTAAACATTCAGTACTTC	CASSGSGLNIQYF
TRBD2	TRBJ2-1	TRBV11-3	NA	TGTGCCAGCAGCTTAGGCCCAGCGGGAGTGAAAAATGAGCAGTTCTTC	CASSLGPAGVKNEQFF
NA	TRBJ1-5	TRBV27	NA	TGTGCCGCCTACAGGAATCAGCCCCAGCATTTT	CAAYRNQPQHF
NA	TRBJ1-2	TRBV10-3	NA	TGTGCCATCTCACAGGGAGGGTATGGCTACACCTTC	CAISQGGYGYTF
NA	TRBJ2-3	TRBV9	NA	TGTGCCAGCAGCGTCGGGAGAAGCACAGATACGCAGTATTTT	CASSVGRSTDTQYF
NA	TRBJ1-2	TRBV20-1	NA	TGCAGTGGGGACTCGAACTATGGCTACACCTTC	CSGDSNYGYTF
TRBD1	TRBJ1-1	TRBV10-3	NA	TGTGCGACCGAGGGGGACAGGTTGAACACTGAAGCTTTCTTT	CATEGDRLNTEAFF
TRBD2	TRBJ2-7	TRBV11-2	NA	TGTGCCAGCAGCCCCCCAGCGGGAGTTAACGAGCAGTACTTC	CASSPPAGVNEQYF
NA	TRBJ2-5	TRBV10-3	NA	TGTGCCATCAGGGAGGACACCAACCAAGAGACCCAGTACTTC	CAIREDTNQETQYF
NA	TRBJ2-7	TRBV30	NA	TGTGCCTGGAGTGTACTACTAGGGCATACCTACGAGCAGTACTTC	CAWSVLLGHTYEQYF
TRBD1	TRBJ2-1	TRBV2	few	TGTGCCAGCAGCCGACAGGGGAGCTCCTACAATGAGCAGTTCTTC	CASSRQGSSYNEQFF
NA	TRBJ1-5	TRBV6-6	NA	TGTGCCAGCAGCCCCAGGGTTAATCAGCCCCAGCATTTT	CASSPRVNQPQHF
TRBD2	TRBJ2-1	TRBV7-3	once	TGTGCCAGCAGCATGGGACTAGCGGGAGCGGTTATGTTCTTC	CASSMGLAGAVMFF
NA	TRBJ2-2	TRBV19	NA	TGTGCCAGTAGTATAACGGGGGCGAACACCGGGGAGCTGTTTTTT	CASSITGANTGELFF
TRBD2	TRBJ2-7	TRBV27	many	TGTGCCAGCAGTTTCACTAGCGCGGGAGAGCAGTACTTC	CASSFTSAGEQYF
NA	TRBJ2-5	TRBV2	NA	TGTGCCAGCAGTGAACTAGCGAATCAAGAGACCCAGTACTTC	CASSELANQETQYF
NA	TRBJ2-1	TRBV29-1	NA	TGCAGCGTTCTTAGTGATGAGCAGTTCTTC	CSVLSDEQFF
TRBD2	TRBJ2-1	TRBV6-6	NA	TGTGCCAGCAGTTACTCCCAAGCGGGGCGGGGCAATGAGCAGTTCTTC	CASSYSQAGRGNEQFF
TRBD2	TRBJ2-1	TRBV7-3	few	TGTGCCAGCAGCTTAACGCGGACTAGCGGAGTAAATGAGCAGTTCTTC	CASSLTRTSGVNEQFF
NA	TRBJ1-2	TRBV2	once	TGTGCCAGCAGTGAACAGGCCGGTGTTGGCTACACCTTC	CASSEQAGVGYTF
NA	TRBJ1-5	TRBV18	NA	TGTGCCAGCTCGTTAACAAAACCGGGGAATCAGCCCCAGCATTTT	CASSLTKPGNQPQHF